This T cell receptor beta chain was sequenced for a study of T cells in Graves' hyperthyroidism and ophthalmopathy (dated by TCRdb to the late 2010s). Context from the whole study: Peripheral blood was sampled at the time of initial diagnosis, prior to any treatment. A discovery cohort of approximately 97 patients, approximately 45 with Graves' ophthalmopathy and 57 with stable Graves' hyperthyroidism, was used to find distinguishing TCR V-J signatures. Prospective prediction of ophthalmopathy was tested in an independent validation cohort of 18 to 20 hyperthyroidism patients and approximately 17 patients who later progressed to ophthalmopathy. For training and testing, the 100 or so patients in the discovery cohort were randomly divided in a 7:3 ratio. In roughly six Graves' hyperthyroidism patients, the study also compared T-cell repertoires from thyroid tissue with T-cell repertoires from blood. After sampling, hyperthyroidism patients received methimazole starting at 30 mg daily, and ophthalmopathy patients received high-dose intravenous methylprednisolone. The paper describes TCR Vbeta CDR3 sequencing of more than 120 peripheral blood samples, made up of 43 ophthalmopathy patients, roughly 75 hyperthyroidism patients and 17 progressor patients.

Trimming takes 0 bases from V and 2 bases from J, and the germline ends sit 8 bases apart. CDR1 and CDR2, looked up from the germline V gene, are SGHRS and YFSETQ. The cysteine opens and the phenylalanine closes a CDR3 of 15 amino acids. Only the CDR3 portion is preserved as DNA: 45 bases, with reading frame beginning at the first base. Points the paper makes about the study in general: A 13 V-J signature model separated ophthalmopathy from stable hyperthyroidism, with nearly 90% sensitivity and 81.08% specificity in cross-validation and 80%/75% in testing. In validation, the model predicted progression to ophthalmopathy with about 71% sensitivity and approximately 72% specificity, a median of approximately 6.5 months before onset. Most expanded thyroid clonotypes (frequency above 0.001) were also found in blood, which suggests that blood repertoires may mirror thyroid immune responses. Sample size was not statistically predetermined, and blinding of investigators to group allocation was not performed.

A patient counted as having stable Graves' hyperthyroidism if no progression to ophthalmopathy occurred over 18 months of follow-up. The hyperthyroidism patients were between 18 and 65 years old and newly diagnosed, with a disease duration of less than 2 months. Any patient with an uncontrolled infection, another autoimmune disease, pregnancy or lactation was excluded. Diagnoses were based on clinical symptoms, serum thyroxine and TRAb, thyroid ultrasound and orbital computed tomography. Ficoll-Paque density gradient centrifugation was used to isolate PBMCs from approximately 10 ml of fresh peripheral blood. Total RNA was extracted with Trizol reagent, and quality was checked on an Agilent 2100 Bioanalyzer. A note on this clonotype: It has no known antigen specificity. Base quality data are lacking; no much larger clone is found one base away.

Amplification of TCR beta CDR3 regions was carried out from RNA transcripts. For the first round of RT-PCR on the TCR CDR3, the HTBI primer set was used together with the Qiagen OneStep RT-PCR kit. Libraries were constructed in a second round of multiplex PCR, after which size selection and purification were performed. Sequencing of the libraries was done on an Illumina HiSeq2000 using paired-end 100 bp reads. Concerning the study's data processing: SOAPnuke was used to process the raw data, throwing out any read that contained adapters or uncalled bases, had a mean Phred below 15, or lacked an exact constant-primer or identifier match. COPE v1.2.5 was used to merge high-quality paired reads, and clonotypes were defined as unique nucleotide sequences. MiTCR v1.1 was used to align the clonotypes against IMGT TRBV, TRBD and TRBJ reference segments. Analysis was restricted to V-J combinations with a frequency above 0.0001, which covered about 99% of repertoires. The TCS score was defined as F50 (clonal expansion) divided by E x V (chaos), with BLOSUM62-based TCRdist calculated between CDR3 peptides within each V-J. Welch's t-statistics and random forest reduced 500 to 650 V-J features to about 12, which were used in a naive Bayes classifier (R e1071). TCRdb passed the public sequencing reads through fastp at Q25 and MiXCR, retaining productive beta sequences. Rows with one shared CDR3 protein collapse into an entry with the most common genes and DNA. The V and J calls and clone size come from TCRdb's table, not from the authors' own analysis. This sample is represented by 300,000 or so distinct CDR3 sequences; around 17% of them were singletons. The ten largest clonotypes hold approximately 33% of the sample.

The source material was blood. The TCR comes from a young man with Graves' hyperthyroidism. This chain joins TRBV5-1 to TRBJ2-2, with no confident D gene call. The CDR3 sequence is CASSLAPGNTGELFF. The nucleotides read TGCGCCAGCAGCTTGGCTCCAGGAAACACCGGGGAGCTGTTTTTT.